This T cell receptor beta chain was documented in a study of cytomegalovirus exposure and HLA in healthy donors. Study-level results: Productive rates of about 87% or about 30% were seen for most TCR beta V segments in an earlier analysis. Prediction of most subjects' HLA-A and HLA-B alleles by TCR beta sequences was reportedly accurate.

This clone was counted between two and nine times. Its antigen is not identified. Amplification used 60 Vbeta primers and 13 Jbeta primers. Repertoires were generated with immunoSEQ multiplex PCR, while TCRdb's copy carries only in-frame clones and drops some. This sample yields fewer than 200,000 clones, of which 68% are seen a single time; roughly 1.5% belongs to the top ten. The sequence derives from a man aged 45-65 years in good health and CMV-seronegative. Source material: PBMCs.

CDR3 DNA: TGTGCCAGCAGCTATAGCGGAAGCTCCTACAATGAGCAGTTCTTC. It codes for CASSYSGSSYNEQFF. V and J are TRBV7-2 and TRBJ2-1; perhaps TRBD2 as D (6 bases). Trimming took off 4 bases at V and 0 bases at J, with 10 bases between the two ends. CDR3 size: 15 residues. CDR1 SGHTA and CDR2 FQGNSA come from the germline V gene.